A single sample gave rise to the 21 T cell receptor beta chains below, sequenced in a study of tissue T cells after allogeneic stem cell transplantation (dated by TCRdb to about 2022). Receptor amplification or capture employed the immunoSEQ multiplex PCR assay. The source is immuneACCESS, and TCRdb retained only in-frame sequences with V and J called. Part of the clones is not carried over; for the studies checked, unresolved V genes explain less than half of this, and the remainder is unexplained. The sample includes some 48,000 clones, with roughly 73% observed a single time. The ten largest clones take up roughly 0.66% of the sample. What was sequenced was sorted cells pooled from one or two spleens. Source of these receptors: a pool of C57BL/6 mice in good health.

Points on this clone: Any gene name here is a mouse gene name. The read halts 1 residue ahead of the CDR3 end, with the missing end drawn from the germline J gene. The chain couples TRBV20 to TRBJ2-7, with D tentatively TRBD1 or TRBD2 (5 bases each). CDR3 size: 10 residues. Between the trimmed V and J ends, which lost 6 bases and 7 bases, there was a span of 10 bases. The V gene's germline CDR1 is GFQATS and CDR2 STVNSAI. CDR3 region: CGAGRGEQYF. The CDR3 bases that were read are TGTGGTGCCGGGCGGGGGGAACAGTAC.

In the case of this clone: The gene symbols are mouse symbols. The DNA ends 1 residue before the CDR3 does, and the rest of the CDR3 is filled in from the germline J gene. The chain has TRBV13-2 and TRBJ1-6, with D possibly matching TRBD1 (6 bases). TRBJ1-6 is an ORF; its function is uncertain. The V gene lost 3 bases and the J gene lost 8 bases, with 9 bases spanning the gap. This CDR3 contains 13 residues. Germline CDR1 NNHNN, CDR2 SYGAGS (reference sequence). CDR3: CASGVGADSPLYF. CDR3 bases read: TGTGCCAGCGGTGTGGGGGCTGATTCGCCCCTCTAC.

This clone occurred a few times. Genes and germline come from the mouse. The CDR3 is cut off 1 residue early in the read; its end comes from the germline J gene. The J gene is TRBJ2-7, the V gene TRBV16; 8 bases match TRBD1. This CDR3 comprises 15 residues. Germline V lookup: CDR1 SGHSA, CDR2 FRNQAP. Trimming at V came to 1 base and at J to 6 bases, leaving 8 bases not matched to a gene. CDR3 bases read: TGTGCAAGCAGCTTAGCGTCAGGGGGCGGGTTTGAACAGTAC. It codes for CASSLASGGGFEQY. The full CDR3 is CASSLASGGGFEQYF.

A note on this clone: Gene names and germline match the mouse. The CDR3 extends 1 residue past the end of the read, so its final part is completed from the germline J gene. The V call is TRBV2, the J call TRBJ2-3, with TRBD2 matching over 10 bases. Germline assignment: CDR1 LGHNA and CDR2 YSYQKL. CDR3 length: 17 residues. The junction had 5 bases not matched to a gene; V was cut back by 2 bases and J by 0 bases. The CDR3 DNA, read in part, is TGTGCCAGCAGCCAACCGGGACTGGGGTCTAGTGCAGAAACGCTGTAT. Its protein is CASSQPGLGSSAETLY. The CDR3 as a whole reads CASSQPGLGSSAETLYF.

This clone showed up just once. The genes and germline here are from mouse. The read terminates 1 residue before the CDR3 end, so the remaining end is supplied by the germline J gene. V is TRBV13-2 and J is TRBJ1-4, with 9 positions matching TRBD1. Trimming took 3 bases from V and 3 from J; bases not matched to a gene: 3. The CDR3 loop spans 15 amino acids. Germline V gene data show CDR1 as NNHNN and CDR2 as SYGAGS (reference sequence). The CDR3 is CASGGGTGTNERLFF. The CDR3 DNA, read in part, is TGTGCCAGCGGTGGCGGGACAGGGACCAACGAAAGATTATTT.

This clone was observed a single time. The genes and germline here are from mouse. The read terminates 1 residue before the CDR3 end, so the remaining end is supplied by the germline J gene. The chain links TRBV26 to TRBJ1-4; 10 bases match TRBD1. Germline V gene sequence: CDR1 KGHPV, CDR2 FQNQEV (reference sequence). Losses at the gene ends were 3 bases for V and 3 bases for J; bases not matched to a gene: 4. The CDR3 spans 16 residues. CDR3 region: CASSLGTGEANERLFF. Incomplete CDR3 DNA: TGTGCCAGCAGTCTAGGGACAGGGGAAGCCAACGAAAGATTATTT.

Regarding this clone: Mouse gene names apply. The CDR3 end is not reached by the read, which stops 1 residue before it; the germline J gene fills it in. This chain joins TRBV19 and TRBJ2-3; 12 bases agree with TRBD2. The CDR3 is made up of 15 amino acids. V lost 3 bases and J lost 2; bases outside the gene matches: 1. Germline CDR1 reads FNHDT; CDR2 reads SITEND (reference sequence). The CDR3 loop reads CASSKTGGAAETLYF. The sequenced CDR3 bases are TGTGCCAGCAGTAAGACTGGGGGGGCTGCAGAAACGCTGTAT.

A word on this clone: These gene names are mouse names. The CDR3 sequence is CASSLDNTEVFF. The sequenced CDR3 bases are TGTGCAAGCAGCTTAGATAACACAGAAGTCTTC. The V and J genes are TRBV16 and TRBJ1-1; no reliable D call. The sequence runs out 1 residue before the end of the CDR3; the remainder is reconstructed from the germline J gene. CDR1 is SGHSA and CDR2 is FRNQAP in the germline V gene. Between the trimmed V and J ends, which lost 0 bases and 2 bases, there was a span of 1 base. This CDR3 region has 12 residues.

In regard to this clone: Mouse germline and gene names are used. The CDR3 end is not reached by the read, which stops 1 residue before it; the germline J gene fills it in. This chain uses TRBV26 with TRBJ1-3; 7 bases align to TRBD1. CDR3 length equals 15 residues. CDR1 is KGHPV, CDR2 FQNQEV, per germline (reference sequence). Unmatched junction bases numbered 3, after V lost 2 bases and J lost 2 bases. The chain's CDR3 is CASSLPTGTGNTLYF. The CDR3 DNA, read in part, is TGTGCCAGCAGTCTGCCGACAGGGACTGGAAATACGCTCTAT.

With regard to this clone: Mouse names are used for the genes. The CDR3 end is not reached by the read, which stops 1 residue before it; the germline J gene fills it in. This rearrangement joins TRBV5 to TRBJ2-7; 8 positions match TRBD2. CDR1 is LGHNA and CDR2 is YNLKQL in the germline V gene (reference sequence). The CDR3 totals 15 residues. Trimming cost V 0 bases and J 7 bases; bases outside gene matches: 8. Incomplete CDR3 DNA: TGTGCCAGCAGCCAAGATCGGCCTGGGGGGAGGGAACAGTAC. Translated: CASSQDRPGGREQY. The full CDR3 protein is CASSQDRPGGREQYF.

As for this clone: Mouse gene names and germline throughout. The CDR3 extends 1 residue past the end of the read, so its final part is completed from the germline J gene. The rearrangement links TRBV4 to TRBJ2-3; D unclear. The CDR3 totals 13 residues. The germline gives CDR1 LGHDT, CDR2 YNNKQL (reference sequence). V lost 4 bases and J 0 bases, leaving 5 bases between the germline ends. Partial CDR3 DNA: TGTGCCAGCAGCTTTTATAGTGCAGAAACGCTGTAT. As protein: CASSFYSAETLY. The whole CDR3 region reads CASSFYSAETLYF. The full variable domain, with the rest looked up from reference TRBV4 and TRBJ2-3, is ETAVFQTPNYHVTQVGNEVSFNCKQTLGHDTMYWYKQDSKKLLKIMFSYNNKQLIVNETVPRRFSPQSSDKAHLNLRIKSVEPEDSAVYLCASSFYSAETLYFGSGTRLTVL.

Points on this clone: The gene symbols are mouse symbols. The read gets to within 1 residue of the CDR3 end, and the germline J gene fills in the rest. The chain uses TRBV5 and TRBJ2-4; TRBD2 matches 10 bases. After removal of 4 bases from V and 5 bases from J, the junction contained 3 bases not matched to a gene. Germline V gene sequence: CDR1 LGHNA, CDR2 YNLKQL (reference sequence). CDR3 length: 14 amino acids. The DNA read from the CDR3 is TGTGCCAGCAGCCCCGACTGGGGGGTAAACACCTTGTAC. Its protein product is CASSPDWGVNTLY. The whole CDR3 region reads CASSPDWGVNTLYF.

As for this clone: Gene names refer to mouse genes. The read finishes 1 residue shy of the CDR3 end, and the germline J gene is used to complete it. The genes are TRBV19 and TRBJ1-1; D is perhaps TRBD1 (6 bases). The germline gives CDR1 FNHDT, CDR2 SITEND (reference sequence). Trimming pared 4 bases from V and 0 bases from J, leaving 10 bases between. This CDR3 is 14 amino acids long. CDR3: CASSSGDANTEVFF. The CDR3 DNA, read in part, is TGTGCCAGCAGTTCAGGGGATGCAAACACAGAAGTCTTC.

This clone showed up just a few times. Genes and germline are mouse. The read is 1 residue too short to cover the CDR3 end, so that end is filled in from the germline J gene. The V gene is TRBV1, the J gene TRBJ2-7, with 9 positions matching TRBD2. The ends lost 3 bases at V and 6 bases at J; junction bases unmatched: 3. The CDR3 is 13 amino acids. The germline CDR1 and CDR2 sequences are NSQYPW and LRSPGD (reference sequence). The part of the CDR3 DNA that was read is TGCACCTGCAGTGCTGGACTGGGGAGTGAACAGTAC. This translates into CTCSAGLGSEQY. The whole CDR3 sequence reads CTCSAGLGSEQYF.

Comments on this clone: All gene names here are mouse names. The read gets to within 1 residue of the CDR3 end, and the germline J gene fills in the rest. The sample has other DNA sequences that encode this CDR3 too. The chain links TRBV14 to TRBJ1-1; D is uncertain. Germline V lookup: CDR1 SGHDT, CDR2 FRDEAV. This CDR3 spans 12 amino acids. Trimming removed 2 bases at V and 2 bases at J, with 4 bases between. CDR3 amino acids: CASSFGNTEVFF. The sequenced CDR3 bases are TGTGCCAGCAGTTTTGGCAACACAGAAGTCTTC.

For this clone: The gene symbols are mouse symbols. The CDR3 extends 1 residue past the end of the read, so its final part is completed from the germline J gene. V and J are TRBV4 and TRBJ2-4; D gene unclear. V was pared by 4 bases and J by 1 base, with 6 bases between. This CDR3 spans 13 amino acids. The germline V gene has CDR1 LGHDT and CDR2 YNNKQL (reference sequence). Partial CDR3 DNA: TGTGCCAGCAGCTTCGGGGGTCAAAACACCTTGTAC. Protein product: CASSFGGQNTLY. The full CDR3 protein reads CASSFGGQNTLYF.

This clone was detected only a few times. Gene names follow the mouse nomenclature. The read gets to within 1 residue of the CDR3 end, and the germline J gene fills in the rest. This rearrangement joins TRBV19 to TRBJ1-2; no clear D. This CDR3 spans 13 amino acids. Germline lookup yields CDR1 FNHDT and CDR2 SITEND (reference sequence). V was cut by 0 bases and J by 1 base, with 4 bases left in between. CDR3 bases read: TGTGCCAGCAGTATAGACAGAAACTCCGACTACACC. This sequence encodes CASSIDRNSDYT. The full CDR3 sequence reads CASSIDRNSDYTF.

In this sample, this clone turned up a few times. Mouse gene names apply. The read gets to within 1 residue of the CDR3 end, and the germline J gene fills in the rest. Other DNA sequences in this specimen translate into the identical CDR3. The chain has TRBV12-2 and TRBJ1-4, with 7 bases lining up with TRBD1. V lost 2 bases, J lost 0 bases, and 2 bases stayed unmatched. The length of the CDR3 is 15 residues. CDR1 SGHLS and CDR2 HYDKME come from the germline V gene. The part of the CDR3 DNA that was read is TGTGCCAGCTCTCCGGGACAGATTTCCAACGAAAGATTATTT. Its translation is CASSPGQISNERLF. The whole CDR3 reads CASSPGQISNERLFF.

This clone appeared a few times. Each gene name is a mouse one. The read finishes 1 residue shy of the CDR3 end, and the germline J gene is used to complete it. This rearrangement joins TRBV20 to TRBJ2-7; 10 bases are shared with TRBD1. This CDR3 is built from 13 residues. The junction had 0 bases not matched to a gene; V was cut back by 0 bases and J by 4 bases. The germline V gene encodes CDR1 GFQATS and CDR2 STVNSAI. The CDR3 DNA, read in part, is TGTGGTGCTAGGGAGGGACAGGGGTATGAACAGTAC. Protein: CGAREGQGYEQY. The CDR3, in full, reads CGAREGQGYEQYF.

This clone has only one observation. Genes and germline come from the mouse. The read ends 1 residue shy of where the CDR3 ends; the end is completed using the germline J gene. V gene TRBV4 combines with J gene TRBJ2-5; a weak D match, TRBD1 (5 bases). Trimming pared 5 bases from V and 0 bases from J, leaving 9 bases between. CDR1 is LGHDT, CDR2 YNNKQL, per germline (reference sequence). This CDR3 has 14 amino acids. CDR3 sequence reads: CASSPQGNQDTQYF. CDR3 DNA, as far as it was read: TGTGCCAGCAGCCCGCAGGGTAACCAAGACACCCAGTAC.

Remarks on this clone: The gene names here belong to mouse. Read coverage stops 1 residue before the CDR3 terminus; the germline J gene supplies the remainder. This chain joins TRBV4 and TRBJ2-1; D is ambiguous. The CDR3 contains 11 residues. The germline CDR1 and CDR2 sequences are LGHDT and YNNKQL (reference sequence). The V end was cut by 3 bases, the J end by 6 bases, with 3 bases between. CDR3 residues: CASSYFAEQFF. The part of the CDR3 DNA that was read is TGTGCCAGCAGCTATTTTGCTGAGCAGTTC.